This T cell receptor beta chain was recorded in a study of CD8+ T cells in alopecia areata. Following extraction, RNA underwent reverse transcription to cDNA, which served as the sequencing template. Method: immunoSEQ multiplex PCR; TCRdb's copy keeps in-frame clones and lacks some. Among roughly 140,000 clones listed, approximately 65% were seen once. Points on this clone: Its antigen is as yet unknown.

Findings and caveats of the study: Affected lesional scalp, above all in alopecia totalis/universalis, was more clonal than normal scalp.

The sample consisted of CD8+ T cells sorted from blood. The clonotype was recovered from a human donor in good health.

The CDR3 protein is CASSLRRGLAKNIQYF. DNA of the CDR3: TGTGCCAGCAGTTTACGGAGGGGTCTAGCCAAAAACATTCAGTACTTC. The gene calls are TRBV27 and TRBJ2-4, with a tentative D call TRBD2 (6 bases). V dropped 2 bases and J dropped 0 bases, with 11 bases sitting between them. The V gene's germline CDR1 is MNHEY and CDR2 SMNVEV (reference sequence). The CDR3 spans 16 residues.